These 18 T cell receptor beta chains came from one sample sequenced in a study of identical twins. TCRdb independently ran MiXCR on the 5' RACE reads; one entry per CDR3 protein. The profile covers 300,000 or so distinct CDR3 sequences, with roughly 9.7% appearing a single time and under 7.5% taken by the ten largest. These same data were also listed under a study on yellow fever vaccine responses in identical twins.

Sample: CD8+ T cells sorted from blood. The source of these receptors is a woman between 18 and 29 years old in good health.

This chain links TRBV7-9 with TRBJ1-2, with a possible D match to TRBD1 (6 bases). V lost 5 bases to trimming and J lost 8 bases, with 18 bases between them. The V gene's germline CDR1 is SEHNR and CDR2 FQNEAQ (reference sequence). The CDR3 runs to 14 residues. CDR3 sequence (DNA): TGTGCCAGCAGCCCAGGGGTCGCAACGGAGGGCTACACCTTC. This encodes CASSPGVATEGYTF.

The sample holds many counts of this clonotype. The V and J genes are TRBV11-2 and TRBJ2-7; maybe TRBD2 (5 bases). Trimming shortened V by 3 bases and J by 2 bases, and 14 bases separated the two germline ends. Germline CDR1 is SGHAT and CDR2 is FQNNGV. The CDR3 consists of 15 residues. The CDR3 loop is CASSFEPSRAYEQYF. CDR3 nucleotides: TGTGCCAGCAGCTTTGAGCCTAGCCGGGCCTACGAGCAGTACTTC.

This clonotype was counted a few times. The V gene is TRBV19, the J gene TRBJ2-1; no firm D call. CDR3 length: 12 amino acids. The V gene's germline CDR1 is LNHDA and CDR2 SQIVND (reference sequence). The V and J ends lost 1 base and 7 bases respectively, with 5 bases between them. CDR3 DNA: TGTGCCAGTAGTATAGTGGGAAATGAGCAGTTCTTC. Translated: CASSIVGNEQFF. Supplemented by reference TRBV19 and TRBJ2-1, the full variable domain reads DGGITQSPKYLFRKEGQNVTLSCEQNLNHDAMYWYRQDPGQGLRLIYYSQIVNDFQKGDIAEGYSVSREKKESFPLTVTSAQKNPTAFYLCASSIVGNEQFFGPGTRLTVL.

DNA of the CDR3: TGTGCCAGCAGTCACCAAATGCAAAACGAGCAGTACTTC. Amino acid sequence: CASSHQMQNEQYF. The V gene is TRBV27, the J gene TRBJ2-7; D uncertain. The germline gives CDR1 MNHEY, CDR2 SMNVEV (reference sequence). The CDR3 runs 13 residues. Deletions cut 5 bases from V and 5 bases from J, with 13 bases between.

A few counts support this clonotype. V gene TRBV12-3 or TRBV12-4 combines with J gene TRBJ1-5, with 9 bases fitting TRBD1. The CDR3 consists of 15 residues. With 5 bases clipped from V and 5 bases from J, the junction kept 7 bases outside the gene matches. The CDR3 here is CASSDGDRVDQPQHF. CDR3 DNA: TGTGCCAGCAGTGACGGGGACAGGGTTGATCAGCCCCAGCATTTT.

The rearrangement uses TRBV27 and TRBJ2-7, with 8 bases matching TRBD1. This CDR3 region has 17 residues. With 0 bases clipped from V and 7 bases from J, the junction kept 14 bases outside the gene matches. Germline-derived CDR1 and CDR2 are MNHEY and SMNVEV (reference sequence). The DNA for the CDR3 is TGTGCCAGCAGTTTATCGGGCAGGGGGCTCGTTCCGTGGGAGCAGTACTTC. Translation gives CASSLSGRGLVPWEQYF.

The chain couples TRBV6-5 to TRBJ2-7; 8 bases line up with TRBD1. V shed 1 base, J shed 10 bases, and the junction held 6 bases outside the gene matches. CDR3 length: 13 amino acids. Germline CDR1 reads MNHEY; CDR2 reads SVGAGI. CDR3 sequence (DNA): TGTGCCAGCAGTTACTTCTCTGGGACAGGACAGTACTTC. This translates into CASSYFSGTGQYF.

This clonotype was counted many times. The gene calls are TRBV12-3 or TRBV12-4 and TRBJ2-7; D gene uncertain. Trimming pared 1 base from V and 2 bases from J, leaving 9 bases between. The CDR3 is made up of 14 amino acids. The CDR3 sequence is CASSLGPTAYEQYF. Here the CDR3 DNA reads TGTGCCAGCAGTTTAGGCCCGACGGCCTACGAGCAGTACTTC.

This clonotype appeared many times. The chain joins TRBV10-3 to TRBJ2-3; D perhaps matches TRBD1 (6 bases). CDR1 and CDR2 (germline): ENHRY, SYGVKD. Trimming took off 0 bases at V and 2 bases at J, with 12 bases between the two ends. The CDR3 is made up of 16 amino acids. The CDR3: CAISESQGLYTDTQYF. The CDR3 bases are TGTGCCATCAGTGAGTCACAGGGCCTTTACACAGATACGCAGTATTTT.

There are many counts of this clonotype. V gene TRBV6-5 combines with J gene TRBJ1-2; no clear D gene. V was trimmed by 5 bases and J by 2 bases, leaving 18 bases between them. The CDR3 extends over 16 amino acids. CDR1 and CDR2 from the germline V gene are MNHEY and SVGAGI. CDR3 sequence reads: CASSHPGRGTNYGYTF. The DNA of the CDR3 is TGTGCCAGCAGTCACCCCGGACGGGGAACAAACTATGGCTACACCTTC.

V and J are TRBV12-3 or TRBV12-4 and TRBJ2-1; TRBD1 matches 7 bases. The CDR3 runs 17 residues. The ends lost 4 bases at V and 4 bases at J; junction bases unmatched: 13. CDR3 amino acids: CASSSAIDRVFYNEQFF. The CDR3 nucleotides read TGTGCCAGCAGTTCGGCGATTGACAGGGTGTTTTACAATGAGCAGTTCTTC.

This chain uses TRBV12-3 or TRBV12-4 with TRBJ2-1; D is tentatively TRBD1 or TRBD2 (5 bases each). Trimming took 7 bases from V and 10 from J, leaving 14 bases between them. The length of the CDR3 is 12 residues. CDR3 sequence: CASTLRGNEQFF. CDR3 DNA: TGTGCCAGCACTCTGAGGGGTAACGAGCAGTTCTTC.

The chain has TRBV7-9 and TRBJ2-7; 7 nucleotides agree with TRBD2. Trimming cost V 0 bases and J 2 bases; bases outside gene matches: 4. CDR1 is SEHNR and CDR2 is FQNEAQ in the germline V gene (reference sequence). There are 15 residues in the CDR3. CDR3 region: CASSLALGGAYEQYF. The CDR3 DNA reads as TGTGCCAGCAGCTTAGCGCTGGGGGGGGCCTACGAGCAGTACTTC.

This clonotype came up many times. The chain uses TRBV7-9 and TRBJ2-7; D may correspond to TRBD1 or TRBD2 (5 bases each). Germline-derived CDR1 and CDR2 are SEHNR and FQNEAQ (reference sequence). V lost 5 bases and J lost 2, with 13 bases in between. The CDR3 has 14 amino acids. The CDR3 sequence: CASSPRDGAYEQYF. The CDR3 DNA follows: TGTGCCAGCAGCCCTAGGGACGGCGCCTACGAGCAGTACTTC.

This clonotype was found a few times. The chain carries TRBV9 and TRBJ2-6, with D perhaps TRBD1 (6 bases). Germline values: CDR1 SGDLS, CDR2 YYNGEE. V dropped 3 bases and J dropped 4 bases, with 11 bases sitting between them. The CDR3 extends over 15 amino acids. The CDR3 protein is CASSGTGSGANVLTF. DNA for the CDR3: TGTGCCAGCAGCGGAACAGGGTCCGGGGCCAACGTCCTGACTTTC.

This clonotype has at least ten counts. V and J are TRBV10-3 and TRBJ2-1, with TRBD2 identical over 8 bases. Germline V gene lookup returns CDR1 ENHRY and CDR2 SYGVKD. J was trimmed by 11 bases and V by 0 bases; bases with no gene match: 3. The CDR3 contains 13 residues. The CDR3 spells CAISESIAGQQFF. Written as DNA, the CDR3 is TGTGCCATCAGTGAGTCGATAGCGGGACAGCAGTTCTTC.

This clonotype appeared a few times. V usage is TRBV19 and J usage is TRBJ2-3, with a weak D call TRBD1 (6 bases). V lost 4 bases and J lost 1, with 18 bases in between. Germline CDR1 and CDR2: LNHDA and SQIVND (reference sequence). The CDR3 totals 17 residues. This CDR3 reads CASSTPFDRPGTDTQYF. The CDR3 DNA follows: TGTGCCAGTAGTACTCCCTTCGACAGGCCAGGCACAGATACGCAGTATTTT.

In its sample, this clonotype was seen a few times. This rearrangement joins TRBV2 to TRBJ2-4; weak D call: TRBD1 (6 bases). The CDR3 has 15 amino acids. From germline, CDR1 is SNHLY and CDR2 FYNNEI. V was clipped by 3 bases and J by 0 bases, with 9 bases between them. The CDR3 protein is CASSELQGAKNIQYF. In DNA, the CDR3 is TGTGCCAGCAGTGAGCTACAGGGAGCCAAAAACATTCAGTACTTC.